These 3 T cell receptor beta chains were sequenced from one sample in a study of CD8 T cells in ankylosing spondylitis. General observations from the study: Among TCR beta sequences, a motif of about 8 highly homologous variants appeared characteristic of ankylosing spondylitis blood.

These TCRs are of unknown antigen specificity. TCRdb recomputed calls from the 5' RACE reads with MiXCR, one row per CDR3 protein. In the table there are a few hundred thousand distinct CDR3 sequences, about 7% of which are singletons. Sequencing was carried out using blood, either unsorted or a sorted T cell fraction (not recorded which). The receptor set was obtained from a male donor with ankylosing spondylitis.

This clonotype was seen repeatedly, ten times or more. This chain uses TRBV21-1 with TRBJ2-6. TRBV21-1 is annotated as a pseudogene. This CDR3 spans 15 amino acids. In DNA form, the CDR3 reads TGTGCCAGCAGAGGCAGACACTCTGGGGCCAACGTCCTGACTTTC. This codes for CASRGRHSGANVLTF.

This clonotype was seen many times. V is TRBV27 and J is TRBJ1-1; D is undetermined. Germline V gene lookup returns CDR1 MNHEY and CDR2 SMNVEV (reference sequence). V lost 5 bases, J lost 2 bases, and 18 bases lay in between. The length of the CDR3 is 16 residues. The CDR3 bases are TGTGCCAGCAGTCCCCTATCACCGATCACAAACACTGAAGCTTTCTTT. Protein sequence: CASSPLSPITNTEAFF.

This clonotype was seen many times. The chain carries TRBV4-3 and TRBJ2-1, with D unclear. The CDR3 has 12 amino acids. V lost 3 bases to trimming and J lost 9 bases, with 9 bases between them. Per the germline V gene, CDR1 is LGHNA and CDR2 is YSLEER. The CDR3 DNA follows: TGCGCCAGCAGCCAGGGTGCGTTTGAGCAGTTCTTC. Its protein product is CASSQGAFEQFF.